This TCR beta chain was sequenced for a study of PD-1 blockade in mismatch repair-deficient tumors. The study, taken as a whole, reports: Rapid post-treatment expansion, then contraction, generally preceding radiologic response, marked tumor-resident clones.

This clone was observed a few times. Its antigen remains unidentified. Produced via immunoSEQ multiplex PCR; TCRdb's table is partial and in-frame only. This sample yields about 51,000 clones, of which 81% are seen a single time; approximately 8.4% belongs to the top ten. The CDR3 loop spans 13 amino acids. The ends lost 10 bases at V and 5 bases at J; junction bases unmatched: 7. CDR1 LNHDA and CDR2 SQIVND come from the germline V gene (reference sequence). The rearrangement joins TRBV19 to TRBJ2-1; the match to TRBD1 covers 8 bases. The receptor was isolated from an adult with mismatch repair-deficient cancer. Source: peripheral blood, taken roughly 19 weeks after starting pembrolizumab. This CDR3 is CATQGAYHNEQFF. For the CDR3, the DNA is TGTGCCACTCAGGGGGCTTACCACAATGAGCAGTTCTTC.